This TCR beta chain stems from a study of cytomegalovirus exposure and HLA in healthy donors. The study ran its PCR with 60 Vbeta and 13 Jbeta primers. Data came from immunoSEQ multiplex PCR; TCRdb stores just in-frame clones and leaves some out. The sample has some 220,000 clones, around four fifths seen once. The CDR3 length is 14 residues. V lost 1 base and J lost 2, with 8 bases in between. Per the germline V gene, CDR1 is SGHTA and CDR2 is FQGNSA. Notes on this clone: Its antigen is undetermined.

General study findings and limits: 164 TCR beta chains were listed as cytomegalovirus-associated.

V and J are TRBV7-2 and TRBJ1-1, with D perhaps matching TRBD1 (5 bases). Sequencing used PBMCs. The receptor comes from a woman aged 55-70 years in good health and CMV-seropositive. This chain's CDR3 is CASSLDRGNTEAFF. CDR3 DNA sequence: TGTGCCAGCAGCTTAGATAGGGGCAACACTGAAGCTTTCTTT.